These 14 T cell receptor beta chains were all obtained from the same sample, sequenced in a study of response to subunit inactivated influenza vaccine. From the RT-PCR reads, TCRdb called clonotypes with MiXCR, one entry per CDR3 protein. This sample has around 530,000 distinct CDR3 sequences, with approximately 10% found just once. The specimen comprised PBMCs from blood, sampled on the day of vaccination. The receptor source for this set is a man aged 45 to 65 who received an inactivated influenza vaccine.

This CDR3 is CASTFRGGLSTEAFF. The CDR3 nucleotides read TGTGCCAGCACCTTTAGAGGGGGCCTAAGTACTGAAGCTTTCTTT. The gene calls are TRBV12-3 or TRBV12-4 and TRBJ1-1; 7 positions match TRBD1. V trimming: 7 bases; J trimming: 5 bases; junction bases outside the gene matches: 13. The CDR3 is 15 amino acids.

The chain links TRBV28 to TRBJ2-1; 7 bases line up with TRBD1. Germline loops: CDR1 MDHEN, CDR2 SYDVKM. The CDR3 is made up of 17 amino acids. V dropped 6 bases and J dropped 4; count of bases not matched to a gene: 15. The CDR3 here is CASRPSQGLKIYNEQFF. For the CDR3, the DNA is TGTGCCAGCAGACCTTCACAGGGGCTGAAGATTTACAATGAGCAGTTCTTC.

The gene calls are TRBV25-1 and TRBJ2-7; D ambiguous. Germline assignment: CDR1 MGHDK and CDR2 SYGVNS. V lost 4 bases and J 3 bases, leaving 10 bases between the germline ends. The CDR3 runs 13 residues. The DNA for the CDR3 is TGTGCCAGCAGTGGTACCGCCTACTACGAGCAGTACTTC. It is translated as CASSGTAYYEQYF.

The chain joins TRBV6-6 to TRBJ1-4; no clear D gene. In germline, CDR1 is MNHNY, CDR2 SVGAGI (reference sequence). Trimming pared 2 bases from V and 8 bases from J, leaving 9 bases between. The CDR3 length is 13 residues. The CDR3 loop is CASSYREGEKLFF. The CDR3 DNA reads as TGTGCCAGCAGTTACAGGGAGGGCGAAAAACTGTTTTTT.

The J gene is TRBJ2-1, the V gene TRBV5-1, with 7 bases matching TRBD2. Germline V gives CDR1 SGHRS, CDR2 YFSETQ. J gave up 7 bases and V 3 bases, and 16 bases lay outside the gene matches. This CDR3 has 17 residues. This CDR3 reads CASSWGGFASGSNEQFF. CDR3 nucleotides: TGCGCCAGCAGCTGGGGGGGGTTTGCGAGCGGGTCGAATGAGCAGTTCTTC.

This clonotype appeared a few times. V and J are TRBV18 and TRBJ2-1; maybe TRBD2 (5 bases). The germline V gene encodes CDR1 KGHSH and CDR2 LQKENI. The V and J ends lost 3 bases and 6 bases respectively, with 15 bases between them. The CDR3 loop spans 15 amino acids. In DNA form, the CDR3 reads TGTGCCAGCTCACCGAGGGAACAGCTGGCCAATGAGCAGTTCTTC. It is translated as CASSPREQLANEQFF.

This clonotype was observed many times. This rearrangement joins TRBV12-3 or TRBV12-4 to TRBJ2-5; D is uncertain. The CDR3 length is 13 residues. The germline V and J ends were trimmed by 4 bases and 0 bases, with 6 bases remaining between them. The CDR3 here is CASSSPYQETQYF. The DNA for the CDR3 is TGTGCCAGCAGTTCCCCTTACCAAGAGACCCAGTACTTC.

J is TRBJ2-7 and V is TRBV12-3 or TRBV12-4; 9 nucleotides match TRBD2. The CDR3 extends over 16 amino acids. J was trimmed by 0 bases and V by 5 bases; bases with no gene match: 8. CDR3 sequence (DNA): TGTGCCAGCAGTCCCCCGAGCGGGAGGAGCTCCTACGAGCAGTACTTC. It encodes CASSPPSGRSSYEQYF.

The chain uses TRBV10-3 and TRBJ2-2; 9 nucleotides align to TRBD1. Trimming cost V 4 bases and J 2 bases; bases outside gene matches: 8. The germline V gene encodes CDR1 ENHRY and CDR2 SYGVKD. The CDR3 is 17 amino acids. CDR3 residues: CAISGDGTGLNTGELFF. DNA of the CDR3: TGTGCCATCAGTGGGGACGGGACAGGGTTAAACACCGGGGAGCTGTTTTTT.

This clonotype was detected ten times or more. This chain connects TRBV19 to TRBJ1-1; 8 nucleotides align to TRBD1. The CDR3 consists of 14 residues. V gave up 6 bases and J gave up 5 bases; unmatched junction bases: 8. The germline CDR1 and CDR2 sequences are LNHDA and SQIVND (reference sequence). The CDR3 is CASRPTGEITEAFF. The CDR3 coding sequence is TGTGCCAGTAGACCGACAGGGGAAATTACTGAAGCTTTCTTT.

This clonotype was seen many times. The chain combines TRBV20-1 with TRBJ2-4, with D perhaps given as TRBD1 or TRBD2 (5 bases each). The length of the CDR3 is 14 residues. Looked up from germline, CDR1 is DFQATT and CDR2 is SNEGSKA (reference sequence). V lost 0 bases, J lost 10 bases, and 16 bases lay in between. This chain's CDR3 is CSAREGVGKRIQYF. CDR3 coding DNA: TGCAGTGCTAGAGAAGGGGTCGGGAAACGGATTCAGTACTTC.

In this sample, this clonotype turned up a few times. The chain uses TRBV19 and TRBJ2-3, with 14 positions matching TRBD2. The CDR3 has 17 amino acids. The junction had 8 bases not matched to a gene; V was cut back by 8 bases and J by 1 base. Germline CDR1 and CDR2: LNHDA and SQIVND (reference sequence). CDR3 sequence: CASRVQGLAGGTDTQYF. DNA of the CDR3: TGTGCCAGTCGTGTCCAGGGACTAGCGGGGGGCACAGATACGCAGTATTTT. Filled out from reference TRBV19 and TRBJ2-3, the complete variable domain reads DGGITQSPKYLFRKEGQNVTLSCEQNLNHDAMYWYRQDPGQGLRLIYYSQIVNDFQKGDIAEGYSVSREKKESFPLTVTSAQKNPTAFYLCASRVQGLAGGTDTQYFGPGTRLTVL.

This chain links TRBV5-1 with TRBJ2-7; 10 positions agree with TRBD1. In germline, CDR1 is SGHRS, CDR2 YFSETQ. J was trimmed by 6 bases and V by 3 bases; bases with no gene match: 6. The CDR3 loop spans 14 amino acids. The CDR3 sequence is CASSSTGTGVEQYF. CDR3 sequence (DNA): TGCGCCAGCAGCTCCACCGGGACAGGGGTCGAGCAGTACTTC.

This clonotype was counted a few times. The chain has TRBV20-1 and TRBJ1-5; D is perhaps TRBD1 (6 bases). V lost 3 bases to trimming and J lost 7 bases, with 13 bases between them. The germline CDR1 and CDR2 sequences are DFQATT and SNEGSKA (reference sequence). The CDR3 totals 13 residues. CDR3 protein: CSASRGAEQPQHF. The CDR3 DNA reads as TGCAGTGCTAGTAGGGGGGCGGAACAGCCCCAGCATTTT.